Each of the 13 T cell receptor beta chains below was sequenced from the same sample in a study of T cells in Graves' hyperthyroidism and ophthalmopathy. Researchers took RNA transcripts and amplified the TCR beta CDR3 regions from them. Initially, a first-round RT-PCR of the TCR CDR3 employed the HTBI primer set. TCRdb independently ran MiXCR on the multiplex PCR reads; one entry per CDR3 protein. The table has about 180,000 distinct CDR3 sequences, about a sixth seen once. Input material: blood. The receptors shown here come from a woman aged 45 to 65 with Graves' hyperthyroidism.

The chain uses TRBV5-6 and TRBJ2-5; 8 nucleotides line up with TRBD2. Trimming at V came to 5 bases and at J to 5 bases, leaving 11 bases not matched to a gene. Germline CDR1 is SGHDT and CDR2 is YYEEEE. The CDR3 covers 15 residues. The CDR3 DNA sequence: TGTGCCAGCAGTCTTTCCGGACTAGCCGGGGAGACCCAGTACTTC. This translates into CASSLSGLAGETQYF.

In its sample, this clonotype was seen a few times. The chain joins TRBV9 to TRBJ2-3; D is undetermined. The ends were cut back, 7 bases at V and 6 bases at J, with 9 bases in the middle. The CDR3 has 11 residues. Germline CDR1 SGDLS, CDR2 YYNGEE. The CDR3 DNA reads as TGTGCCAGCGCTGAGATGGATACGCAGTATTTT. It is translated as CASAEMDTQYF.

There are a few counts of this clonotype. This chain connects TRBV6-4 to TRBJ2-1; D may match TRBD1 or TRBD2 (5 bases each). There are 14 residues in the CDR3. V dropped 0 bases and J dropped 10 bases, with 13 bases sitting between them. Germline lookup yields CDR1 MRHNA and CDR2 SNTAGT. The CDR3 coding sequence is TGTGCCAGCAGTGACTCCGGGACCCCCGAAGAGCAGTTCTTC. It is translated as CASSDSGTPEEQFF.

This clonotype was observed many times. V is TRBV28 and J is TRBJ2-3; 13 bases fit TRBD2. The germline V gene has CDR1 MDHEN and CDR2 SYDVKM. The CDR3 runs 17 residues. Trimming took 6 bases from V and 1 from J; bases not matched to a gene: 7. The CDR3 nucleotides read TGTGCCAGCAGGGGAGGTGGACTAGCGGGGGGCACAGATACGCAGTATTTT. It encodes CASRGGGLAGGTDTQYF.

This clonotype was observed at least ten times. The chain joins TRBV7-9 to TRBJ1-6; 10 bases agree with TRBD1. The CDR3 consists of 16 residues. From germline, CDR1 is SEHNR and CDR2 FQNEAQ (reference sequence). V dropped 2 bases and J dropped 8; count of bases not matched to a gene: 6. The CDR3 is CASSLTGTGVDSPLHF. DNA of the CDR3: TGTGCCAGCAGCTTAACGGGGACAGGGGTTGATTCACCCCTCCACTTT.

This clonotype was seen at least ten times. This chain links TRBV6-1 with TRBJ1-2, with D perhaps TRBD1 (6 bases). The V end was cut by 8 bases, the J end by 3 bases, with 13 bases between. The CDR3 spans 13 residues. Germline V gene lookup returns CDR1 MNHNS and CDR2 SASEGT. In DNA, the CDR3 is TGTGCCAGCCGATTTAGGGGGGACTATGGCTACACCTTC. Protein product: CASRFRGDYGYTF.

The table lists this clonotype with many counts. The rearrangement links TRBV9 to TRBJ1-1, with a tentative D call TRBD1 (5 bases). The germline gives CDR1 SGDLS, CDR2 YYNGEE. The CDR3 spans 14 residues. V was pared by 3 bases and J by 3 bases, with 12 bases between. The CDR3 sequence: CASSAYRDYTEAFF. The DNA for the CDR3 is TGTGCCAGCAGCGCGTACCGGGACTACACTGAAGCTTTCTTT.

The sample holds a few counts of this clonotype. V and J are TRBV7-9 and TRBJ1-2; a weak D match, TRBD1 (6 bases). Germline lookup yields CDR1 SEHNR and CDR2 FQNEAQ (reference sequence). CDR3 size: 16 residues. V was pared by 5 bases and J by 0 bases, with 16 bases between. The CDR3 DNA reads TGTGCCAGCAGCCCTGGACAGTCCGCCTCTAACTATGGCTACACCTTC. It is translated as CASSPGQSASNYGYTF.

This clonotype was detected only once. V is TRBV5-1 and J is TRBJ2-6; tentatively, D is TRBD1 or TRBD2 (5 bases each). V lost 4 bases, J lost 4 bases, and 18 bases lay in between. Germline values: CDR1 SGHRS, CDR2 YFSETQ. CDR3 size: 17 residues. Here the CDR3 DNA reads TGCGCCAGCAGCCTAGGACACGCTTTAGCGGGGGCCAACGTCCTGACTTTC. This sequence encodes CASSLGHALAGANVLTF.

The V call is TRBV6-1, the J call TRBJ2-7, with 7 bases aligning to TRBD2. The CDR3 loop spans 10 amino acids. The V gene's germline CDR1 is MNHNS and CDR2 SASEGT. Trimming cost V 11 bases and J 4 bases; bases outside gene matches: 2. Here the CDR3 reads CAGGGYEQYF. In DNA form, the CDR3 reads TGTGCCGGCGGGGGATACGAGCAGTACTTC.

In this sample, this clonotype turned up many times. The rearrangement uses TRBV6-2 or TRBV6-3 and TRBJ1-1; no clear D. V shed 1 base and J shed 0 bases, with 9 bases lying between them. Germline values: CDR1 MNHEY, CDR2 SVGEGT. The CDR3 totals 15 residues. This chain's CDR3 is CASSYFQNMNTEAFF. For the CDR3, the DNA is TGTGCCAGCAGTTACTTCCAGAACATGAACACTGAAGCTTTCTTT.

This clonotype was counted ten times or more. V is TRBV6-1 and J is TRBJ2-1; 9 positions agree with TRBD1. The V and J ends lost 7 bases and 6 bases, in that order; junction bases with no gene match: 7. Germline V gene sequence: CDR1 MNHNS, CDR2 SASEGT. This CDR3 region has 14 residues. The CDR3 loop reads CASIAGTGINEQFF. The CDR3 DNA is TGTGCCAGCATTGCTGGGACAGGGATCAATGAGCAGTTCTTC.

This clonotype was recorded many times. The chain employs TRBV6-2 or TRBV6-3 and TRBJ1-5; D is undetermined. V was trimmed by 3 bases and J by 7 bases, leaving 10 bases between them. The CDR3 length is 13 residues. The germline CDR1 and CDR2 sequences are MNHEY and SVGEGT. The CDR3 region is CASSYGNGQPQHF. The DNA of the CDR3 is TGTGCCAGCAGTTATGGCAACGGCCAGCCCCAGCATTTT.